One and the same sample provided the 10 T cell receptor beta chains below, sequenced in a study of identifying expanded T cells in peripheral blood. Data came from immunoSEQ multiplex PCR; TCRdb stores just in-frame clones and leaves some out. The sample lists 70,000 or so clones, 75% to 90% seen once, with over 2.5% in the top ten. Sequencing used blood. Receptor source: a person between 18 and 69 years old in good health.

This sequence joins TRBV9 and TRBJ2-3; the D call may be TRBD1 or TRBD2 (5 bases each). V was trimmed by 4 bases and J by 0 bases, leaving 15 bases between them. Germline V gives CDR1 SGDLS, CDR2 YYNGEE. The CDR3 extends over 16 amino acids. CDR3 protein: CASSRWPGRSTDTQYF. The CDR3 DNA reads TGTGCCAGCAGCCGCTGGCCGGGACGAAGCACAGATACGCAGTATTTT.

The V call is TRBV28, the J call TRBJ2-7, with 9 nucleotides matching TRBD2. V gave up 7 bases and J gave up 4 bases; unmatched junction bases: 17. The germline CDR1 and CDR2 sequences are MDHEN and SYDVKM. The CDR3 runs to 17 residues. The CDR3 is CASITTLKAGGLYEQYF. The CDR3 nucleotides read TGTGCCAGCATTACGACTCTTAAAGCGGGGGGCCTTTACGAGCAGTACTTC.

This sequence joins TRBV7-9 and TRBJ1-1; D not certain. CDR1 SEHNR and CDR2 FQNEAQ come from the germline V gene (reference sequence). The CDR3 is 13 residues long. The V end was cut by 2 bases, the J end by 1 base, with 5 bases between. Here the CDR3 DNA reads TGTGCCAGCAGCTTATACCAGAACACTGAAGCTTTCTTT. It specifies CASSLYQNTEAFF.

The gene calls are TRBV5-8 and TRBJ1-5; no clear D. Germline values: CDR1 SGHTS, CDR2 YDEGEE. CDR3 size: 15 residues. V shed 6 bases and J shed 0 bases, with 13 bases lying between them. In DNA, the CDR3 is TGTGCCAGCACCCTCGGCCCTTATAGCAATCAGCCCCAGCATTTT. It encodes CASTLGPYSNQPQHF. The full variable domain, in which reference TRBV5-8 and TRBJ1-5 provide the parts outside the CDR3, is EAGVTQSPTHLIKTRGQQATLRCSPISGHTSVYWYQQALGLGLQFLLWYDEGEERNRGNFPPRFSGRQFPNYSSELNVNALELEDSALYLCASTLGPYSNQPQHFGDGTRLSIL.

This clone was seen once. V and J are TRBV4-3 and TRBJ2-3, with D hard to call. Germline V gene lookup returns CDR1 LGHNA and CDR2 YSLEER. This CDR3 has 15 residues. The V and J ends lost 2 bases and 4 bases respectively, with 13 bases between them. The CDR3: CASSQPGLSADTQYF. The CDR3 bases are TGCGCCAGCAGCCAACCGGGCCTCTCCGCAGATACGCAGTATTTT.

The chain employs TRBV7-2 and TRBJ1-3; 7 bases fit TRBD1. Germline lookup yields CDR1 SGHTA and CDR2 FQGNSA. The CDR3 covers 19 residues. J gave up 0 bases and V 7 bases, and 18 bases lay outside the gene matches. CDR3 nucleotide sequence: TGTGCCAGCACTCAAAAGGACAGGACTCCGATATTCTCTGGAAACACCATATATTTT. It yields the protein CASTQKDRTPIFSGNTIYF. The complete variable domain, with remaining parts taken from reference TRBV7-2 and TRBJ1-3, reads GAGVSQSPSNKVTEKGKDVELRCDPISGHTALYWYRQSLGQGLEFLIYFQGNSAPDKSGLPSDRFSAERTGGSVSTLTIQRTQQEDSAVYLCASTQKDRTPIFSGNTIYFGEGSWLTVV.

The chain uses TRBV28 and TRBJ2-1; 11 bases fit TRBD2. The CDR3 spans 15 residues. V was pared by 5 bases and J by 12 bases, with 12 bases of the junction left unmatched. Germline V CDR1 and CDR2: MDHEN, SYDVKM. For the CDR3, the DNA is TGTGCCAGCAGTGAACTAGCGGGAGAATTAGGAGGGCAGTTCTTC. Translating it yields CASSELAGELGGQFF.

This clone has a single count. The genes are TRBV19 and TRBJ1-2; no clear D gene. This CDR3 contains 15 residues. V was trimmed by 4 bases and J by 4 bases, leaving 16 bases between them. CDR1 and CDR2 (germline): LNHDA, SQIVND (reference sequence). In nucleotides, the CDR3 is TGTGCCAGTAGTAACTCTTGGGCAGGAATCTATGGCTACACCTTC. Translation gives CASSNSWAGIYGYTF.

This clone was found a few times. The chain employs TRBV4-3 and TRBJ2-5, with D uncertain. Germline-derived CDR1 and CDR2 are LGHNA and YSLEER. The CDR3 covers 15 residues. V lost 1 base to trimming and J lost 5 bases, with 14 bases between them. The CDR3 DNA follows: TGCGCCAGCAGCCAAGGGGTCCGCTCTGGCGAGACCCAGTACTTC. Amino acids: CASSQGVRSGETQYF.

The chain recombines TRBV30 with TRBJ2-1; D ambiguous. From germline, CDR1 is GTSNPN and CDR2 SVGIG (reference sequence). V was cut by 1 base and J by 0 bases, with 7 bases left in between. CDR3 length equals 14 residues. CDR3 region: CAWSAHSSYNEQFF. The CDR3 nucleotides are TGTGCCTGGAGTGCTCATAGCTCCTACAATGAGCAGTTCTTC.